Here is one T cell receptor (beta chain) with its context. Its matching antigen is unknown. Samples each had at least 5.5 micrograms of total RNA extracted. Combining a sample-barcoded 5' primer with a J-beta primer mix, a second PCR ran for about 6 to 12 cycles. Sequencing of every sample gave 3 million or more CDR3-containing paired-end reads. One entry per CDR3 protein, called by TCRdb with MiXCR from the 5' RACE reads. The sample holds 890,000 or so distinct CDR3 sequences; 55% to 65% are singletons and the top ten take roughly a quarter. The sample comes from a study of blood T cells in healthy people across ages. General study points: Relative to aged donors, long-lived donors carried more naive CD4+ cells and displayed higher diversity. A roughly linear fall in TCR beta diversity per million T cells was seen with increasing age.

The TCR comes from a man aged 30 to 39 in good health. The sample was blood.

Here the CDR3 DNA reads TGTGCCAGCAGCTTAGGGACAGGGATTTTCAATGAGCAGTTCTTC. Translated, it gives CASSLGTGIFNEQFF. J is TRBJ2-1 and V is TRBV9; 9 positions agree with TRBD1. The ends lost 4 bases at V and 6 bases at J; junction bases unmatched: 8. The germline CDR1 and CDR2 sequences are SGDLS and YYNGEE. The length of the CDR3 is 15 residues.